The 20 T cell receptor beta chains given below trace back to one sample, sequenced in a study of blood T cell repertoires in COVID-19. Assay used: immunoSEQ multiplex PCR; TCRdb lists only in-frame clones, some missing. The data hold around 17,000 clones, with 88% observed a single time. The source material was peripheral blood. Receptor source: a human donor in a cohort sampled during active COVID-19.

This clone appeared a single time. The chain joins TRBV29-1 to TRBJ2-1; 16 nucleotides match TRBD2. Germline CDR1 SQVTM, CDR2 ANQGSEA. CDR3 length: 16 amino acids. The V segment lost 6 bases and the J segment 5 bases; nucleotides outside the gene matches: 7. The CDR3 here is CSVPGTSGGVDNEQFF. CDR3 nucleotides: TGCAGCGTCCCTGGGACTAGCGGGGGGGTCGACAATGAGCAGTTCTTC.

CDR3 sequence reads: CASSYPGGRNSPLHF. The CDR3 DNA is TGTGCCAGCAGTTACCCAGGGGGACGCAATTCACCCCTCCACTTT. This rearrangement joins TRBV6-2 or TRBV6-3 to TRBJ1-6, with 7 bases matching TRBD1. CDR1 MNHEY and CDR2 SVGEGT come from the germline V gene. The CDR3 loop spans 15 amino acids. Trimming at V came to 2 bases and at J to 7 bases, leaving 5 bases not matched to a gene.

This chain joins TRBV1 and TRBJ2-7; the table's D call, TRBD1, has no DNA check behind it. TRBV1 is marked as a pseudogene. The CDR3 spans 16 residues. In DNA, the CDR3 is TGCACCAGCAGCCAAGTAAGTTCAGGGGGCATGTACGAGCAGTACTTC. This codes for CTSSQVSSGGMYEQYF.

The chain couples TRBV5-4 to TRBJ1-3, with D uncertain. Germline assignment: CDR1 SGHNT and CDR2 YYREEE (reference sequence). This CDR3 has 15 amino acids. The ends were cut back, 0 bases at V and 1 base at J, with 8 bases in the middle. The CDR3 is CASSLAGISGNTIYF. CDR3 coding DNA: TGTGCCAGCAGCTTGGCCGGGATTTCTGGAAACACCATATATTTT.

This chain joins TRBV3-1 (or the pseudogene TRBV3-2) and TRBJ1-6, with 8 bases aligning to TRBD1. CDR1 and CDR2 from the germline V gene are LGHDT and YNNKEL (reference sequence). This CDR3 comprises 16 residues. The J segment lost 9 bases and the V segment lost 1 base, leaving 8 bases of the junction unmatched. The DNA for the CDR3 is TGTGCCAGCAGCCAAGCAATCCTGACAGGGGCTTCACCCCTCCACTTT. Its protein is CASSQAILTGASPLHF.

The chain has TRBV3-1 (or the pseudogene TRBV3-2) and TRBJ1-4; a possible D gene is TRBD1 (6 bases). Germline CDR1 and CDR2: LGHDT and YNNKEL (reference sequence). This CDR3 is 15 amino acids long. The V and J ends lost 1 base and 6 bases respectively, with 12 bases between them. The CDR3 protein is CASSQARGLDEKLFF. The CDR3 bases are TGTGCCAGCAGCCAAGCCAGGGGCCTAGATGAAAAACTGTTTTTT.

The V call is TRBV2, the J call TRBJ1-2; D possibly corresponds to TRBD1 (5 bases). Trimming took off 4 bases at V and 10 bases at J, with 16 bases between the two ends. Germline loops: CDR1 SNHLY, CDR2 FYNNEI. The CDR3 totals 13 residues. The CDR3 is CASSGTQGGYYTF. The CDR3 region has the DNA TGTGCCAGCAGTGGAACCCAGGGAGGTTACTACACCTTC.

V gene TRBV7-9 combines with J gene TRBJ2-7, with D possibly being TRBD2 (7 bases). The CDR3 consists of 14 residues. The germline CDR1 and CDR2 sequences are SEHNR and FQNEAQ (reference sequence). Trimming left V 7 bases short and J 2 bases short, with 15 bases between. Written as DNA, the CDR3 is TGTGCCAGCAACGAAGGGGGGGGCCCCTACGAGCAGTACTTC. This encodes CASNEGGGPYEQYF.

This clone was picked up one time. The chain has TRBV5-4 and TRBJ2-7; D is possibly TRBD1 (5 bases). V was shortened by 3 bases and J by 3 bases, with 13 bases between the two germline ends. The CDR3 has 14 amino acids. In germline, CDR1 is SGHNT, CDR2 YYREEE (reference sequence). Here the CDR3 DNA reads TGTGCCAGCAGCTCTCATTTAGGGGTCTACGAGCAGTACTTC. Residues: CASSSHLGVYEQYF.

CDR3: CASSWRQGTTYEQYF. The CDR3 bases are TGTGCCAGCAGTTGGAGACAGGGAACTACCTACGAGCAGTACTTC. This rearrangement joins TRBV6-5 to TRBJ2-7, with 7 bases fitting TRBD1. This CDR3 spans 15 amino acids. With V trimmed by 4 bases and J by 2 bases, 8 bases remained unmatched. Germline CDR1 reads MNHEY; CDR2 reads SVGAGI.

The rearrangement joins TRBV28 to TRBJ1-6; 8 bases agree with TRBD1. Germline V lookup: CDR1 MDHEN, CDR2 SYDVKM. Germline trimming cut 9 bases from V and 7 bases from J; bases unmatched to any gene: 14. The CDR3 is 16 residues long. CDR3 DNA: TGTGCCAGTAGGAAAGGACAGGGCCACTCAAATTCACCCCTCCACTTT. Amino acids: CASRKGQGHSNSPLHF.

V is TRBV25-1 and J is TRBJ2-7; D is perhaps TRBD1 (7 bases). Trimming took 5 bases from V and 1 from J, leaving 15 bases between them. The germline V gene encodes CDR1 MGHDK and CDR2 SYGVNS. The CDR3 contains 15 residues. In DNA form, the CDR3 reads TGTGCCAGCAGTTATGAACAGGGGAGGTCCTACGAGCAGTACTTC. It codes for CASSYEQGRSYEQYF.

This sequence joins TRBV7-9 and TRBJ1-1; the D gene is possibly TRBD1 (6 bases). V lost 5 bases to trimming and J lost 0 bases, with 13 bases between them. Germline loops: CDR1 SEHNR, CDR2 FQNEAQ (reference sequence). This CDR3 has 15 amino acids. The CDR3 nucleotides read TGTGCCAGCAGCCGAAGACAGGCGGTGAACACTGAAGCTTTCTTT. Its protein is CASSRRQAVNTEAFF.

The chain has TRBV7-5 and TRBJ1-5. TRBV7-5 is termed a pseudogene. This CDR3 spans 14 amino acids. CDR3 amino acids: CARSSLRRGQPQHF. For the CDR3, the DNA is TGTGCCAGAAGCTCCCTGAGGAGGGGACAGCCCCAGCATTTT.

The gene calls are TRBV5-1 and TRBJ1-6; 9 nucleotides match TRBD1. In germline, CDR1 is SGHRS, CDR2 YFSETQ. The CDR3 runs 16 residues. The V gene end was trimmed by 4 bases and the J gene end by 4 bases; junction bases not matched to a gene: 6. The CDR3 here is CASSPMTGGYNSPLHF. CDR3 in DNA: TGCGCCAGCAGCCCGATGACAGGGGGGTATAATTCACCCCTCCACTTT.

The chain carries TRBV6-5 and TRBJ1-2; 7 positions match TRBD1. The CDR3 contains 15 residues. V trimming: 2 bases; J trimming: 2 bases; junction bases outside the gene matches: 5. Germline V lookup: CDR1 MNHEY, CDR2 SVGAGI. DNA of the CDR3: TGTGCCAGCAGTTACATGGGACAGCGGAACTATGGCTACACCTTC. Translation gives CASSYMGQRNYGYTF.

The CDR3 coding sequence is TGTGCCAGCAGCTTAGGCCTACGAGAAGCTTTCTTT. Amino acid sequence: CASSLGLREAFF. The chain employs TRBV13 and TRBJ1-1; D remains ambiguous. V lost 0 bases, J lost 8 bases, and 7 bases lay in between. CDR3 length: 12 residues. Per germline, CDR1 PRHDT and CDR2 FYEKMQ (reference sequence).

The V gene is TRBV4-1, the J gene TRBJ1-6; D possibly corresponds to TRBD1 (6 bases). V gave up 0 bases and J gave up 3 bases, with 12 bases separating them. The CDR3 is made up of 17 amino acids. Germline CDR1 reads MGHRA; CDR2 reads YSYEKL. CDR3: CASSQEHRVDYNSPLHF. CDR3 bases: TGCGCCAGCAGCCAAGAACACAGGGTCGACTATAATTCACCCCTCCACTTT.

The rearrangement joins TRBV11-2 to TRBJ1-1; D gene unclear. The CDR3 runs to 14 residues. Trimming took 0 bases from V and 0 from J, leaving 5 bases between them. Germline CDR1 reads SGHAT; CDR2 reads FQNNGV. The CDR3 spells CASSLEFMNTEAFF. The CDR3 DNA reads TGTGCCAGCAGCTTAGAGTTCATGAACACTGAAGCTTTCTTT.

The chain links TRBV5-8 to TRBJ1-1; no firm D call. The germline V and J ends were trimmed by 1 base and 4 bases, with 14 bases remaining between them. The CDR3 sequence is 15 residues long. CDR1 SGHTS and CDR2 YDEGEE come from the germline V gene. The chain's CDR3 is CASSLTLITSTEAFF. In nucleotides, the CDR3 is TGTGCCAGCAGCTTGACCCTTATTACGAGCACTGAAGCTTTCTTT.